This note documents a single T cell receptor beta chain sequence. The data originate from a study of blood T cell repertoires in COVID-19. Generated by immunoSEQ multiplex PCR, the TCRdb table keeps only in-frame clones and is missing some. The table shows about 120,000 clones, with 90% occurring only once. This TCR derives from a human donor with active COVID-19. The donor label of this sample is uncertain. The specimen was peripheral blood.

The CDR3, as DNA: TGCGCCAGCAGCCAAGTTAGCGGGGGCCCTGCAGATACGCAGTATTTT. Translated, it gives CASSQVSGGPADTQYF. This chain joins TRBV4-3 and TRBJ2-3, with 9 bases aligning to TRBD2. Germline CDR1 reads LGHNA; CDR2 reads YSLEER. The CDR3 extends over 16 amino acids. Germline trimming cut 1 base from V and 4 bases from J; bases unmatched to any gene: 6.